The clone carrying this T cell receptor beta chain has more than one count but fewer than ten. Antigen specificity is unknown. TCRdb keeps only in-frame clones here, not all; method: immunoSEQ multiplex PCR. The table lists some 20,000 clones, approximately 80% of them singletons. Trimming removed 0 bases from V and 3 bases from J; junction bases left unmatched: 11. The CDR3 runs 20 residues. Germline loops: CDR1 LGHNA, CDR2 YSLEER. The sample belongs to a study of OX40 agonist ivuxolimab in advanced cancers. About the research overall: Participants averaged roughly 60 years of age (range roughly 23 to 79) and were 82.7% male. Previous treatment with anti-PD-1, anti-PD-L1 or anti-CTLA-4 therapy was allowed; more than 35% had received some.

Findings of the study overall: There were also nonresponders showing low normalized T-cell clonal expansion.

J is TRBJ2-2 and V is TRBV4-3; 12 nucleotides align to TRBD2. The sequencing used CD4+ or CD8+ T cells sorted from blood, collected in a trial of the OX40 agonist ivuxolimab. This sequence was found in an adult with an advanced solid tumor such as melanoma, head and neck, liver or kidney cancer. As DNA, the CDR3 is TGCGCCAGCAGCCAAGATGGGCTAGCGGGGGGGTCTAAGGACACCGGGGAGCTGTTTTTT. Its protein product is CASSQDGLAGGSKDTGELFF.